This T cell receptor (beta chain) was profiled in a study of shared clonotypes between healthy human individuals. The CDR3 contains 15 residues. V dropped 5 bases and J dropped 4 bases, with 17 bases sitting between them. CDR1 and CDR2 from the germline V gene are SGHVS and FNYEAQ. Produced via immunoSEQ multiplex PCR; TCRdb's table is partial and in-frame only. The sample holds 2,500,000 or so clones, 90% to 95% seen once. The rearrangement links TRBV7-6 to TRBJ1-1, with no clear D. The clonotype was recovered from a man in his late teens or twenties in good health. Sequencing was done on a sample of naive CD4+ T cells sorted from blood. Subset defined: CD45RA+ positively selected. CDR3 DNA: TGTGCCAGCAGCCCGATACAAGGAGGGTCCACTGAAGCTTTCTTT. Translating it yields CASSPIQGGSTEAFF.